The source of this T cell receptor (beta chain) is a study of T cell repertoires in cytomegalovirus infection. Turning to the study itself: Public TCR beta signatures indicated both CMV infection and matching HLA type.

Study results and limitations: CMV-specific TCR beta clonotypes restricted by HLA-C dominated the ex vivo response. CMV carriers having the relevant HLA were flagged by cumulative public TCR beta family frequency.

Germline V gene lookup returns CDR1 SGHTA and CDR2 FQGNSA. The CDR3 loop spans 14 amino acids. V was clipped by 6 bases and J by 3 bases, with 11 bases between them. Concerning this clonotype itself: The antigen is not known. It may be a read error: a sequence one base away is much more abundant. Because the CDR3 is missing its conserved closing phenylalanine or tryptophan, this is likely a read error.

From the reads, TCRdb called clonotypes with MiXCR, one entry per CDR3 protein. This table holds roughly 500,000 distinct CDR3 sequences, 10% to 12% found once. This TCR came from a human donor in good health (CMV status not recorded). Some clones in this sample may be carry-over from other donors' samples. The genes are TRBV7-2 and TRBJ1-4; D is undetermined. Specimen: PBMCs. CDR3 nucleotide sequence: TGTGCCAGCAGTAAAGGGTCCCCTAATGAAAAACTGTTTTCT. Encoded protein: CASSKGSPNEKLFS.